This T cell receptor beta chain derives from a study of shared clonotypes between healthy human individuals (dated by TCRdb to the early 2020s). Regarding the research as a whole: The cohort comprised a couple of women and three men aged 18 to 49 years. For each donor, CD4 naive and CD4 memory were each given three plates, CD8 naive was given two plates, and CD8 memory was given one plate. The study deeply sequenced blood TCR repertoires of five healthy adults to estimate repertoire size and the extent of clonotype sharing between individuals. Different laboratories and diverse techniques were used to prepare libraries and sequence TCR repertoires, to increase sequencing depth and limit assay-specific biases. Between about 0.9 and 10 billion PBMCs per donor were obtained by leukapheresis.

The CDR1 and CDR2 encoded by the germline V gene are SGHDT and YYEEEE. The CDR3 holds 13 amino acids from the cysteine to the phenylalanine. CDR3 DNA is the only sequence kept; it has 39 bases, read in frame from the first base. V is shortened by 4 bases, J by 3 bases, and the region joining them spans 7 bases. CD8 naive samples were obtained by positive selection for CCR7 among CD45RO-negative cells, yielding a CD45RA+CCR7+ population from which TemRA cells were excluded. The donors were healthy, HIV-negative adults who had no recently reported acute infections or vaccinations. Only Caucasian adults living in Nashville, Tennessee, USA were represented among the donors. Blood was collected by leukapheresis, and PBMCs were isolated by Ficoll-Histopaque density gradient centrifugation and then cryopreserved in liquid nitrogen vapor phase. Purity and quantity of every magnetically sorted T cell population were checked by analytical flow cytometry. Genomic DNA was isolated from each sorted fraction and quantified by UV absorbance on a Nanodrop 2000c.

Using the deep immunoSEQ assay, multiplex PCR amplified TCR CDR3 regions from genomic DNA. Extracted genomic DNA from each cell subset was distributed evenly across all wells of several immunoSEQ 96-well plates, and each plate was treated as a replicate. For sorted subsets, roughly 200 ng of genomic DNA, equivalent to around 30,000 T cell genomes, went into each replicate PCR. The purified libraries were quantified using a Qubit 3.0 fluorometer, sized with a Bioanalyzer 2100, and then quantified again using the KAPA Library Quantification kit. Each immunoSEQ 96-well plate was sequenced on its own single-read 150-cycle Illumina NextSeq 550 flow cell. The original pipeline was this. Because only junctional sequences without quality scores were contained in the immunoSEQ output, filtering matching that applied to full-length reads could not be performed. Sequences were annotated with PyIR, a Python wrapper for IgBLAST v1.9, and V/J genes and CDR3 were assigned using IMGT germline references. Reads with weak V/J assignments (E-value above 1e-6), missing CDR3, stop codons, out-of-frame junctions, or ambiguous translated residues were removed. V3J clonotypes were defined as sequences sharing an identical inferred V gene, J gene, and CDR3 amino acid sequence. Percentage overlap between repertoires was computed as shared unique clonotypes divided by the size of the smaller repertoire. Three approaches were used to assess repertoire richness: RTK rarefaction, the Chao1 estimator, and Recon v2.1 estimates of unobserved clonotypes. Generation probabilities for all TCRbeta clonotypes obtained by the gDNA method from four donors were computed using OLGA. Held by TCRdb, this immuneACCESS table contains in-frame sequences only and omits some clones. Under half of the omission traces to an unresolved V gene where checked; the cause of the rest is unknown. D and trimming come from the DNA, and the V and J calls and clone size come from that table. Recorded for this sample are approximately 600,000 clones; approximately 95% of them occurred a single time. Jointly, the top ten make up 0.11% of the sample.

Broad study findings and their caveats: Incomplete sequencing was indicated by rarefaction of sorted-subset datasets, despite the large sequencing depth. Naive subsets generally had larger estimated clonotype richness than memory subsets did. Based on pairwise subsampling, the degree of clonotype sharing among donors was expected to be affected by sequencing depth. Clonotypes shared by all four sorted-subset donors showed higher generation probabilities than non-shared clonotypes. Sharing across a few donors was observed for roughly 5% of naive CD4, 3% to 3.5% of naive CD8, over 2% of memory CD4, and roughly 0.4% of memory CD8 clonotypes. The genetic and exposure-history diversity represented was limited by the small number of donors. Sampling was restricted to blood, and TCR repertoires in tissue are likely to differ from TCR repertoires in blood.

For this clone: The specificity of this receptor is unknown. Per-nucleotide qualities are absent, and no much larger clonotype sits a single base away.

The chain is made from TRBV5-6 and TRBJ2-2; there is no confident call for the D gene. The sequenced material came from naive CD8+ T cells sorted from blood. The cell subset or site label on this specimen signifies: CD45RA+CCR7+. The clonotype originates from a woman in her 30s in good health. The CDR3 reads CASSIYYTGELFF. The DNA sequence is given as TGTGCCAGCAGCATCTACTACACCGGGGAGCTGTTTTTT.